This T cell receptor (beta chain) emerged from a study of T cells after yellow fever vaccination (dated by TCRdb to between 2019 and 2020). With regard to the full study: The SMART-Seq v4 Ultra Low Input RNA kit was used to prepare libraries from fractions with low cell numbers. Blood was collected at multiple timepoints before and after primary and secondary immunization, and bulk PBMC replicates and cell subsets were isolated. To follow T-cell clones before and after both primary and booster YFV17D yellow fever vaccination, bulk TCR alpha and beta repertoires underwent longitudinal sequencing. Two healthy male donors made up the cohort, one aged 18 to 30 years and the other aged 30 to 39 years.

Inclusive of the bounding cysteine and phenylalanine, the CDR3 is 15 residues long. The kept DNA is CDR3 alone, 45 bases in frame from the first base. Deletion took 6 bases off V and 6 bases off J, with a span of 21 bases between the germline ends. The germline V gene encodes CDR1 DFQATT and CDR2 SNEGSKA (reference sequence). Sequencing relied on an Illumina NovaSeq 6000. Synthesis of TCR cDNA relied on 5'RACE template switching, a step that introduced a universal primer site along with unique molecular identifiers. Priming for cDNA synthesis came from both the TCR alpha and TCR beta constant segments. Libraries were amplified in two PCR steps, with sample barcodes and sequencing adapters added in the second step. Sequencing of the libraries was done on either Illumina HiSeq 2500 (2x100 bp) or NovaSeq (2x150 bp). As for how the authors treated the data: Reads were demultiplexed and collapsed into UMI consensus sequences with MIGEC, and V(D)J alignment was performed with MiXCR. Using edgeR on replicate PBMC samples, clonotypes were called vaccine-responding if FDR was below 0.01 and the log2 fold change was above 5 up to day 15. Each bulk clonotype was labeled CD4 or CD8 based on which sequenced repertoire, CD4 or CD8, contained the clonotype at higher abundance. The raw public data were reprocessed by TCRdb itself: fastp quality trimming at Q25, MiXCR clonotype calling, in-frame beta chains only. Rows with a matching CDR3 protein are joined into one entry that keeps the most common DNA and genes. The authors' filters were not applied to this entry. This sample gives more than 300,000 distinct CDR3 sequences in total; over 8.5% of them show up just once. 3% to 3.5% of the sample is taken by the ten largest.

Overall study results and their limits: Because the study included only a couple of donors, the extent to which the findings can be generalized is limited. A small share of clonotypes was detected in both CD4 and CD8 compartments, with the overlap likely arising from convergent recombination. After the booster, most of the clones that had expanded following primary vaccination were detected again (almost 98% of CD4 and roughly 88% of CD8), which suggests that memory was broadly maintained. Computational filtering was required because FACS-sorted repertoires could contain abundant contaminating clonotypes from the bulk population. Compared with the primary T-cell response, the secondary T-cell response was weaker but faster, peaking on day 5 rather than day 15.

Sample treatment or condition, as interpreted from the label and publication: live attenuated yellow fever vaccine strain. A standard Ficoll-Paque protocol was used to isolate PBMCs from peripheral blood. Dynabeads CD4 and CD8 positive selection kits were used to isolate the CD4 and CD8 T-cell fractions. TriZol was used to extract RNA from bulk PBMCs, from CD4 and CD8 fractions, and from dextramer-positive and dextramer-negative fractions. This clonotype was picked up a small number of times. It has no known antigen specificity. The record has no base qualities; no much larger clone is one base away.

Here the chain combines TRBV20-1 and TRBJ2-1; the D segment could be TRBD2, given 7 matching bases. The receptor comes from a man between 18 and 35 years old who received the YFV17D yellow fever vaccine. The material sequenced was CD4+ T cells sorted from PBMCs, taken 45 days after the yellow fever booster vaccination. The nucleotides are TGCAGTGCGAATCCAGGGCGCGGGGGCTTCAATGAGCAGTTCTTC. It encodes CSANPGRGGFNEQFF.